This entry describes one T cell receptor (beta chain). Sequencing used immunoSEQ multiplex PCR; TCRdb keeps in-frame clones, though not all of them. The data hold about 250,000 clones, with 65% to 85% observed a single time. The V and J ends lost 5 bases and 7 bases respectively, with 11 bases between them. Per germline, CDR1 SGHTA and CDR2 FQGTGA. This CDR3 region has 13 residues. These data originate in a study of blood T cell repertoires in COVID-19. Study at large: The cDNA or gDNA used as material had been derived from T cells, B-cell-depleted T cells, or PBMCs.

The chain recombines TRBV7-3 with TRBJ2-2; D possibly corresponds to TRBD1 (5 bases). Sequencing was done on a sample of peripheral blood. The TCR sequence derives from a woman between 40 and 50 years old with active or convalescent COVID-19. CDR3 bases: TGTGCCAGCAGCCAGGGAATAAACGGGGAGCTGTTTTTT. Translation gives CASSQGINGELFF.